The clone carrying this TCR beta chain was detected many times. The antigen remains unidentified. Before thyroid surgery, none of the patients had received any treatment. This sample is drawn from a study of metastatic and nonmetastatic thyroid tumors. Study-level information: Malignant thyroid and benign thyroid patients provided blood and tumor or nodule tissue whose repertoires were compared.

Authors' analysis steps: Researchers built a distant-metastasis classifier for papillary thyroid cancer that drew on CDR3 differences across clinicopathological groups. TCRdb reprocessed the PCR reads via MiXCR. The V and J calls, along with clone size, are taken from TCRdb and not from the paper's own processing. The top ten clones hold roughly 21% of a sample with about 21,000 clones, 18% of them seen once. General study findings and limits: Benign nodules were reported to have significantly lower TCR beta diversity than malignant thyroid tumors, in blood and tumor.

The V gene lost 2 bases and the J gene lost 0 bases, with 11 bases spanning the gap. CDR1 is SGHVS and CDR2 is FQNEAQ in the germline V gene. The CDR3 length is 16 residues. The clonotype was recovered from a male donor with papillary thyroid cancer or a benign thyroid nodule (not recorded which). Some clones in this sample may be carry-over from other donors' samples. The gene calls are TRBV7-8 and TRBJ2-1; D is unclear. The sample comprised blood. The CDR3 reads CASSLKSAASYNEQFF. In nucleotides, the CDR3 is TGTGCCAGCAGCTTAAAAAGTGCGGCCTCCTACAATGAGCAGTTCTTC.